The source of this T cell receptor (beta chain) is a study of T cell changes during pregnancy in multiple sclerosis. Clones were sequenced by immunoSEQ multiplex PCR, and TCRdb holds only the in-frame ones, with some missing. The table includes approximately 57,000 clones, 92% detected once. Trimming took 4 bases from V and 2 from J; bases not matched to a gene: 1. Germline assignment: CDR1 LNHDA and CDR2 SQIVND (reference sequence). The CDR3 consists of 14 residues. This specimen was CD4+ T cells from peripheral blood mononuclear cells, taken in the second trimester of pregnancy. The sequence was collected from a female donor with multiple sclerosis, enrolled in a pregnancy study. J is TRBJ1-4 and V is TRBV19; 7 bases agree with TRBD1. The CDR3 is CASSTDRTNEKLFF. In DNA form, the CDR3 reads TGTGCCAGTAGTACGGACAGGACTAATGAAAAACTGTTTTTT.